This TCR beta chain was captured in a study of cytomegalovirus exposure and HLA in healthy donors. Study at large: The platform used for the 120 or so validation repertoires matched that of the 666 first-cohort repertoires, a later analysis reported.

Comments on this clone: The antigen remains unidentified.

Profiling relied on immunoSEQ multiplex PCR, and the TCRdb table lists in-frame clones only, not all of them. The sample records more than 110,000 clones, around 85% being singletons. Study outcomes and limitations: According to a subsequent analysis, TCR clusters identified in the first cohort showed a tendency to co-occur across the approximately 110 validation repertoires. There were a few CMV-associated chains whose specificity for CMV antigens was confirmed in vitro.

The CDR3 is 13 residues long. Germline loops: CDR1 MNHEY, CDR2 SVGAGI. The V and J ends lost 2 bases and 1 base respectively, with 5 bases between them. Sequencing used PBMCs. The receptor was isolated from a man between 18 and 29 years old in good health and CMV-seronegative. The J gene is TRBJ1-1, the V gene TRBV6-5; D is unclear. This CDR3 is CASSYGPNTEAFF. As DNA, the CDR3 is TGTGCCAGCAGTTACGGGCCGAACACTGAAGCTTTCTTT.